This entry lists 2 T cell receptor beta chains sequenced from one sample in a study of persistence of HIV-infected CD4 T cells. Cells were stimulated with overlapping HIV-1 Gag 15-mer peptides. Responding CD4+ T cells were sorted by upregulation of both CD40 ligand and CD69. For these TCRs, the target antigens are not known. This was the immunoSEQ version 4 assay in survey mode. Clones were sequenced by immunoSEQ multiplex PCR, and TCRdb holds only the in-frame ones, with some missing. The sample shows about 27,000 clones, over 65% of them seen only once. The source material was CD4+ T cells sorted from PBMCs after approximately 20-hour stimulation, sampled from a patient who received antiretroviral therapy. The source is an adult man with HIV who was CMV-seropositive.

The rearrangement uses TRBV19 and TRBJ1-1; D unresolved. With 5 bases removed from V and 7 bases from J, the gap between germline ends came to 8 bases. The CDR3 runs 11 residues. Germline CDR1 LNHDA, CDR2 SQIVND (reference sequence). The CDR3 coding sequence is TGTGCCAGTAGTTTTGACGATGAAGCTTTCTTT. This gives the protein CASSFDDEAFF.

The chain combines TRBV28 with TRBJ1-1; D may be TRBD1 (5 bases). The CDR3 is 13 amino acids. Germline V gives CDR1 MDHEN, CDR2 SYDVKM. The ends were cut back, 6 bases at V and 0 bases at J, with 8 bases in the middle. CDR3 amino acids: CASRDNLNTEAFF. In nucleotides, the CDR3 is TGTGCCAGCAGGGACAACCTGAACACTGAAGCTTTCTTT.